This is a list of T cell receptor beta chains from one sample in a study of CD8+CD57+ T cells in acquired aplastic anemia. In TCRdb, the reads were re-called with MiXCR into one record per CDR3 protein. The sample has approximately 98,000 distinct CDR3 sequences; 55% to 75% are singletons. Source material: sorted CD4+, CD8+, or CD8+CD57+ T cells (not recorded which) from PBMCs. These receptor sequences come from a human donor with aplastic anemia. CDR3s include the opening cysteine and the closing phenylalanine or tryptophan. The D gene is left open where the match is weak. Some rows mark clone size as missing; the rest say once, few, many or name a class of expanded clone.

j_call | d_call | clone_size | v_call | cdr3_nt | cdr3_aa
TRBJ2-3 | TRBD1 | - | TRBV25-1 | TGTGCCAGCAGCTTCGACAGGGGCTCTAGCACAGATACGCAGTATTTT | CASSFDRGSSTDTQYF
TRBJ2-1 | TRBD1 | - | TRBV20-1 | TGCAGTGCAGGGGACAGGGGCTACAATGAGCAGTTCTTC | CSAGDRGYNEQFF
TRBJ1-1 | TRBD1 | - | TRBV2 | TGTGCCAGCAGTGAAGGGACAGGGGACACTGAAGCTTTCTTT | CASSEGTGDTEAFF
TRBJ2-7 | - | - | TRBV7-8 | TGTGCCAGCAGCTTAGCGCGCCCAATTCACGAGCAGTACTTC | CASSLARPIHEQYF
TRBJ2-6 | - | - | TRBV4-2 | TGTGCCACCGCTGAGGCTGGGGCCAACGTCCTGACTTTC | CATAEAGANVLTF
TRBJ2-1 | TRBD2 | - | TRBV2 | TGTGCCAGCAGTGGCCTAGCGGTAGGTAATGAGCAGTTCTTC | CASSGLAVGNEQFF
TRBJ1-1 | - | - | TRBV20-1 | TGCAGTGCTAGATCTGGGGGCGCCACTGAAGCTTTCTTT | CSARSGGATEAFF
TRBJ1-5 | TRBD1 | - | TRBV15 | TGTGCCACCAGACGGACAGGGACGGTGGTGAGCAATCAGCCCCAGCATTTT | CATRRTGTVVSNQPQHF
TRBJ1-2 | TRBD1 | - | TRBV10-3 | TGTGCCATCAGTGGACAGGGTGGGGACTATGGCTACACCTTC | CAISGQGGDYGYTF
TRBJ2-1 | - | - | TRBV10-3 | TGTGCCATCAGCGGACATGCCCTCAATGAGCAGTTCTTC | CAISGHALNEQFF
TRBJ1-2 | TRBD1 | - | TRBV7-6 | TGTGCCAGCAAGTCCGGGACAGGGAACGGCTACACCTTC | CASKSGTGNGYTF
TRBJ2-7 | TRBD1 | - | TRBV9 | TGTGCCAGCAGCGACCGGGACAGGGACGACGAGCAGTACTTC | CASSDRDRDDEQYF
TRBJ2-5 | - | - | TRBV5-1 | TGCGCCAGCAGCATCAGTAAAGTCGAGACCCAGTACTTC | CASSISKVETQYF
TRBJ2-1 | - | - | TRBV7-7 | TGTGCCAGCAGCCGGACCTCGAGGGATTACAATGAGCAGTTCTTC | CASSRTSRDYNEQFF
TRBJ1-5 | TRBD1 | - | TRBV2 | TGTGCCAGCGACAGGGGCAATCAGCCCCAGCATTTT | CASDRGNQPQHF
TRBJ2-1 | TRBD2 | - | TRBV5-4 | TGTGCCAGCAGCTTAGCCGGGACTAGCGCATACAATGAGCAGTTCTTC | CASSLAGTSAYNEQFF
TRBJ1-6 | - | - | TRBV2 | TGTGCCAGCAGTAAAGAACCGGGGTCACCCCTCCACTTT | CASSKEPGSPLHF
TRBJ2-3 | TRBD2 | - | TRBV6-4 | TGTGCCAGCAGTGATGGCGGGGGGAGCACAGATACGCAGTATTTT | CASSDGGGSTDTQYF
TRBJ2-1 | - | - | TRBV24-1 | TGTGCCACCAGTGATTGGAGGGATCACAATGAGCAGTTCTTC | CATSDWRDHNEQFF
TRBJ2-7 | - | - | TRBV2 | TGTGCCAGCAGTGAATCGGGCGGCCAGACCTACGAGCAGTACTTC | CASSESGGQTYEQYF
TRBJ1-2 | TRBD1 | - | TRBV19 | TGTGCCAGTAGTACAGGGGGAGTTCTGGGCTACACCTTC | CASSTGGVLGYTF
TRBJ2-2 | TRBD2 | - | TRBV2 | TGCGCCAGGGAGGGGTTGGTTGGCACCGGGGAGCTGTTTTTT | CAREGLVGTGELFF
TRBJ2-7 | - | few | TRBV7-2 | TGTGCCAGCAGATTCGCTTACGAGCAGTACTTC | CASRFAYEQYF
TRBJ2-3 | - | few | TRBV6-1 | TGTGCCAGCACCAGAAGCCCTATTAGCGGTGATAGCACAGATACGCAGTATTTT | CASTRSPISGDSTDTQYF
TRBJ2-7 | - | - | TRBV19 | TGTGCCAGTAGTTCGACTGGGGCTAGTGGGCAGTACTTC | CASSSTGASGQYF
TRBJ2-6 | - | - | TRBV7-9 | TGTGCCAGTGGCAGGGGCTCTGGGGCCAACGTCCCGACTTTC | CASGRGSGANVPTF
TRBJ2-2 | - | - | TRBV10-1 | TGCGCCAGCACTGCCCACCCGGCGGCCGGGGAGCTGTTTTTT | CASTAHPAAGELFF
TRBJ1-5 | TRBD1 | - | TRBV10-2 | TGCGCCAGCAGTGGGACAGGAGGCAATCAGCCCCAGCATTTT | CASSGTGGNQPQHF
TRBJ2-7 | - | - | TRBV15 | TGTGCCACCTCCCCGACAGCGTCGGGCTACGAGCGGTACTTC | CATSPTASGYERYF
TRBJ2-7 | - | - | TRBV7-9 | TGTGCCAGCAGCTTATTCCAGGGCGATACCTACGAGCAGTACTTC | CASSLFQGDTYEQYF
TRBJ1-1 | TRBD1 | - | TRBV19 | TGTGCCAGTAGCCCCGGACAGGGAGTTCCTTACACTGAAGCTTTCTTT | CASSPGQGVPYTEAFF
TRBJ1-1 | - | - | TRBV19 | TGTGCCAGTAGTATCGAGGGATTTGGTACTGAAGCTTTCTTT | CASSIEGFGTEAFF
TRBJ1-1 | - | - | TRBV10-3 | TGTGCCATCAGGGACGGTTTGAACACTGAAGCTTTCTTT | CAIRDGLNTEAFF
TRBJ2-2 | - | - | TRBV15 | TGTGCCACCAGCAACCAGGGGGAGGTCACCGGGGAGCTGTTTTTT | CATSNQGEVTGELFF
TRBJ2-2 | TRBD1 | - | TRBV7-2 | TGTGCCAGCAGCCTGACAGGGTGGGAGCTGTTTTTT | CASSLTGWELFF
TRBJ2-3 | TRBD2 | once | TRBV20-1 | TGCAGTGCACCTACTAGCGGCCCGCAGTATTTT | CSAPTSGPQYF
TRBJ2-1 | - | few | TRBV10-3 | TGTGCCATCAGCGAAAACACGGGACTCGCCAGCTCCTACAATGAGCAGTTCTTC | CAISENTGLASSYNEQFF
TRBJ2-7 | - | once | TRBV7-3 | TGTGCCAGCAGTTACACACCCTACTACGAGCAGTACTTC | CASSYTPYYEQYF
TRBJ1-1 | - | few | TRBV7-3 | TGTGCCAGCAGCGAACAGAAGAACACTGAAGCTTTCTTT | CASSEQKNTEAFF
TRBJ2-7 | TRBD2 | - | TRBV9 | TGTGCCAGCAGCGTAGGCGAGCGGGACCCAGCCTACGAGCAGTACTTC | CASSVGERDPAYEQYF
TRBJ1-4 | - | many | TRBV6-1 | TGTGCCAGCAGTGAAGTATGGGGAGATGATGAAAAACTGTTTTTT | CASSEVWGDDEKLFF
TRBJ2-5 | - | - | TRBV20-1 | TGCAGTGCTAGAACGGGGGAGACCCAGTACTTC | CSARTGETQYF
TRBJ2-1 | TRBD1 | - | TRBV15 | TGTGCCACCAGCGGAGATATTACAGGGGCCAATTGGTTCTTC | CATSGDITGANWFF
TRBJ1-4 | - | - | TRBV6-1 | TGTGCCACCCTGAGGGAGGGCGAGTATGAAAAACTGTTTTTT | CATLREGEYEKLFF
TRBJ2-6 | - | - | TRBV27 | TGTGCCAGCTCCTCTGGGGCCAACGTCCTGACTTTC | CASSSGANVLTF
TRBJ2-2 | TRBD2 | - | TRBV15 | TGTGCCACCAGCAGACGGCGGGGGGCCAGTACCGGGGAGCTGTTTTTT | CATSRRRGASTGELFF
TRBJ1-3 | - | - | TRBV15 | TGTGCCACCAGCAGAGCATTGGCTGGAAACACCATATATTTT | CATSRALAGNTIYF
TRBJ1-3 | TRBD1 | many | TRBV12-3/TRBV12-4 | TGTGCCAGCAGTGTAGGACAGGGGGCTGGAAACACCATATATTTT | CASSVGQGAGNTIYF
TRBJ2-5 | TRBD2 | - | TRBV20-1 | TGCAGTGCTAGAGCGCCAGCGGGGGGCGCGGAGACCCAGTACTTC | CSARAPAGGAETQYF
TRBJ1-6 | TRBD1 | - | TRBV2 | TGTGCCACAGGGGGGACAGGGGGCAAGTCCCTCCACTTT | CATGGTGGKSLHF
TRBJ1-3 | - | - | TRBV6-1 | TGTGCCACGCAGGGCTCTGGAAACACCATATATTTT | CATQGSGNTIYF
TRBJ1-1 | - | - | TRBV20-1 | TGCAGTGCTAGGAGTTTCGAGGGTCCGAACACTGAAGCTTTCTTT | CSARSFEGPNTEAFF
TRBJ1-1 | TRBD1 | many | TRBV19 | TGTGCCGCCTCCGGGACAGCGATCACTGAAGCTTTCTTT | CAASGTAITEAFF